Reported below is one T cell receptor (beta chain). The antigen remains unidentified. This sample was taken from a study of OX40 agonist ivuxolimab in advanced cancers. Study context: All patients had ivuxolimab intravenously every 2 weeks at 0.01 to 10 mg/kg. The study, taken as a whole, reports: Expanded clones tended on average to be more numerous among CD8+ T cells than CD4+.

This table comes from immunoSEQ multiplex PCR, and its TCRdb copy is limited to in-frame clones, with some not included. The table has 7,000 to 9,500 clones, approximately 72% seen once. J gave up 4 bases and V 4 bases, and 10 bases lay outside the gene matches. Germline V gene data show CDR1 as SGHAT and CDR2 as FQNNGV. CDR3 size: 15 residues. The sample here was CD4+ or CD8+ T cells sorted from blood, taken in a trial of the OX40 agonist ivuxolimab. The clonotype comes from an adult with an advanced solid tumor such as melanoma, head and neck, liver or kidney cancer. The chain employs TRBV11-2 and TRBJ2-7; 7 positions agree with TRBD2. The CDR3 DNA follows: TGTGCCAGCAGCTCTACTAGCGACGGGCGGTACGAGCAGTACTTC. It codes for CASSSTSDGRYEQYF.